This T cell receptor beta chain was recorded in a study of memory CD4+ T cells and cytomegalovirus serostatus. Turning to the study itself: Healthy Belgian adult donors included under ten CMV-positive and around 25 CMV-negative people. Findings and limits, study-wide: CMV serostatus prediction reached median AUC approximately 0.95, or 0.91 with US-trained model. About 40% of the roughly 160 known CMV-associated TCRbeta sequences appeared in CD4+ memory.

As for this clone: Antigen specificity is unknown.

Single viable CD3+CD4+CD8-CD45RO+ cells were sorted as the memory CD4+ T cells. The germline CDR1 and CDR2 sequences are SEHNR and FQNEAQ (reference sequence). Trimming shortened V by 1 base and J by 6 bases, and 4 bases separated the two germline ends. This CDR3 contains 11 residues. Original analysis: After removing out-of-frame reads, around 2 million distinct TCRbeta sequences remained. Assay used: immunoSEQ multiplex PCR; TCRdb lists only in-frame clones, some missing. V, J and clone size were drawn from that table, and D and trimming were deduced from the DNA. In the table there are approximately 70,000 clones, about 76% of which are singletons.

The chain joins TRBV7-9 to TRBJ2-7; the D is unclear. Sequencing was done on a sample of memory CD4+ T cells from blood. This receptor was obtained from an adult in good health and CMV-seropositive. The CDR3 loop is CASSLEFEQYF. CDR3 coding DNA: TGTGCCAGCAGCTTAGAATTCGAGCAGTACTTC.